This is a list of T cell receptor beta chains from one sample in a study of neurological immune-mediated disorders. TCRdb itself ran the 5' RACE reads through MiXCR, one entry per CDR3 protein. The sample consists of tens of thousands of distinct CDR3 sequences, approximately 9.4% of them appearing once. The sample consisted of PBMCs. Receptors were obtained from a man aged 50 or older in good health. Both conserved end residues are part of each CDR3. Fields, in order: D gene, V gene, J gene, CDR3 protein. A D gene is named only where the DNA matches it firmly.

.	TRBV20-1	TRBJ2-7	CSARGPSGSTYEQYF
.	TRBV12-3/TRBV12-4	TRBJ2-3	CASSPGPLPTDTQYF
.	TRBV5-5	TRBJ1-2	CASSTLTGVNYGYTF
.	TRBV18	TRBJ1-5	CASSPSRTVNQPQHF
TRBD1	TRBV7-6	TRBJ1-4	CASSLRQGRANEKLFF
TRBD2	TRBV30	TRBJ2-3	CAWGPAGGTDTQYF
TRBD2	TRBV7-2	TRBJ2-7	CASSSNKAGPRYEQYF
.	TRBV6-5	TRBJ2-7	CASSYSGARPEQYF
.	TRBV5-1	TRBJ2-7	CASSLARLGLEQYF
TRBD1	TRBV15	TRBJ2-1	CATSSRRDRVDEQFF
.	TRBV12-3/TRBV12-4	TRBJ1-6	CASSFRQAQLSPLHF
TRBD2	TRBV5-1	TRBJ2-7	CASSWGGTSGYEQYF
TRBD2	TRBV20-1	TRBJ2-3	CSARGLAGLTQYF
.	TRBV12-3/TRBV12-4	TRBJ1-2	CASRPPSWDGYTF
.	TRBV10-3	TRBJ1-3	CAISDVGTNLYSGNTIYF
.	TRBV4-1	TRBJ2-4	CASSQEVRGLAKNIQYF
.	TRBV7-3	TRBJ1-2	CASSLVGGGYGYTF
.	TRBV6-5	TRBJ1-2	CASSLRLSINYGYTF
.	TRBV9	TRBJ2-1	CASSVVGGSYNEQFF
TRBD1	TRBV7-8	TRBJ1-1	CASSRQGRMNTEAFF
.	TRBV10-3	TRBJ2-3	CAIRKTASTDTQYF
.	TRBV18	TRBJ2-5	CASSSLGYPEQETQYF
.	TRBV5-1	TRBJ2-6	CASSLERSSGANVLTF
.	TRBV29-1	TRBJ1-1	CSVVPQGGNTEAFF
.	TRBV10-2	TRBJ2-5	CASSESNLSQETQYF
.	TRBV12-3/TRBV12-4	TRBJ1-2	CASSLIPKAHGYTF
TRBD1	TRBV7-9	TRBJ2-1	CASTPGTGGIDEQFF
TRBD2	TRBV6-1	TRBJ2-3	CASSDYPRDYLSTDTQYF
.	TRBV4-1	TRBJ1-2	CASSQRSRVKGYTF
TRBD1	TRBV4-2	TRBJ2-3	CASSPGGQGEDTQYF
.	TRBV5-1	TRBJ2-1	CASSLRGKNSYNEQFF
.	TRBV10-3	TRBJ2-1	CAISGGESYNEQFF
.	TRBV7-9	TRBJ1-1	CAIRVGRLNTEAFF
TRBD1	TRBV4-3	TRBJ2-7	CASSQVRGFAYEQYF
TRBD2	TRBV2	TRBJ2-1	CASSSTGTSPKEQFF
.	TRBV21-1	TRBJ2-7	CASSKSRTRGYEQYF
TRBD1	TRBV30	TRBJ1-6	CAWSHTGVYNSPLHF
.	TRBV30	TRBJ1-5	CAWSLAVNQPQHF
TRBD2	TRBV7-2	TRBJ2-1	CASSLDRGWTSGDLYNEQFF
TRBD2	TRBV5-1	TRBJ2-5	CASSLTLSLAGEETQYF